These T cell receptor beta chains were read from a single sample in a study of T cells expressing NK-cell markers. Using the 5' RACE reads, TCRdb records one entry per CDR3 protein without DNA. The sample has roughly 390,000 distinct CDR3 sequences. The sequenced sample was blood T cells: a sorted CD56 or NKG2C T cell subset, CD4+ or CD8+ T cells, or bulk PBMC T cells (not recorded which). All receptors come from a man aged 18-69 years in good health. Both conserved end residues are part of each CDR3. Each record gives: CDR3 length, J gene, V gene, CDR3 protein.

length: 14; J: TRBJ1-4; V: TRBV19; CDR3: CASSTGARGEKLFF
length: 15; J: TRBJ2-3; V: TRBV7-2; CDR3: CASSLGLGASDTQYF
length: 17; J: TRBJ2-4; V: TRBV28; CDR3: CASSPYGTRRAGNIQYF
length: 13; J: TRBJ2-5; V: TRBV2; CDR3: CASSESGSETQYF
length: 16; J: TRBJ2-5; V: TRBV5-8; CDR3: CASSLGRVAGQETQYF
length: 14; J: TRBJ2-1; V: TRBV5-1; CDR3: CASSHGETYNEQFF
length: 16; J: TRBJ2-2; V: TRBV7-6; CDR3: CASSFGLSRATGELFF
length: 15; J: TRBJ1-4; V: TRBV3-1; CDR3: CASSHGRPTNEKLFF
length: 15; J: TRBJ2-5; V: TRBV12-3/TRBV12-4; CDR3: CASSLRGGGEETQYF
length: 17; J: TRBJ2-5; V: TRBV20-1; CDR3: CSARAGRAGRRQETQYF
length: 18; J: TRBJ2-1; V: TRBV13; CDR3: CASSLGGRGASSYNEQFF
length: 15; J: TRBJ2-1; V: TRBV12-3/TRBV12-4; CDR3: CASSSTVSLYNEQFF
length: 12; J: TRBJ2-7; V: TRBV5-1; CDR3: CASSSGSYEQYF
length: 15; J: TRBJ1-1; V: TRBV20-1; CDR3: CSAGTGGASNTEAFF
length: 14; J: TRBJ1-1; V: TRBV6-1; CDR3: CASRDYLGNTEAFF
length: 13; J: TRBJ1-1; V: TRBV20-1; CDR3: CSAGQGADTEAFF
length: 16; J: TRBJ2-3; V: TRBV24-1; CDR3: CATSDAGASSTDTQYF
length: 16; J: TRBJ1-2; V: TRBV18; CDR3: CASSPGVASFNYGYTF
length: 15; J: TRBJ1-6; V: TRBV7-9; CDR3: CASSLRDNNNSPLHF
length: 14; J: TRBJ2-7; V: TRBV5-1; CDR3: CASTLGTPLREQYF
length: 15; J: TRBJ2-5; V: TRBV7-9; CDR3: CASSSLDREQETQYF
length: 15; J: TRBJ1-2; V: TRBV29-1; CDR3: CSVEDSPTLSAGYTF
length: 15; J: TRBJ2-7; V: TRBV3-1; CDR3: CASSQVAGAPYEQYF
length: 13; J: TRBJ2-2; V: TRBV5-5; CDR3: CASSSGGPGELFF
length: 14; J: TRBJ1-4; V: TRBV20-1; CDR3: CSASRTATNEKLFF
length: 16; J: TRBJ1-6; V: TRBV6-5; CDR3: CASSYSSSSYNSPLHF
length: 17; J: TRBJ2-3; V: TRBV9; CDR3: CASSYLAGGLSTDTQYF
length: 18; J: TRBJ1-4; V: TRBV7-8; CDR3: CASSLAPGPRATNEKLFF
length: 15; J: TRBJ2-3; V: TRBV5-4; CDR3: CASSRLGQDTDTQYF
length: 14; J: TRBJ2-5; V: TRBV12-3/TRBV12-4; CDR3: CASSQGTALETQYF
length: 14; J: TRBJ2-7; V: TRBV20-1; CDR3: CSVPIRLAGGEQYF
length: 15; J: TRBJ1-4; V: TRBV3-1; CDR3: CASSQYRAGLEKLFF
length: 14; J: TRBJ2-5; V: TRBV25-1; CDR3: CASSEPPAKETQYF
length: 16; J: TRBJ2-1; V: TRBV21-1; CDR3: CASSKVRGGAPNEQFF
length: 14; J: TRBJ2-1; V: TRBV12-3/TRBV12-4; CDR3: CASSLGLGVNEQFF
length: 16; J: TRBJ2-3; V: TRBV6-1; CDR3: CASSERRDSRTDTQYF
length: 13; J: TRBJ2-7; V: TRBV28; CDR3: CASSFYGTYEQYF
length: 14; J: TRBJ2-7; V: TRBV15; CDR3: CATSRTRSSYEQYF
length: 15; J: TRBJ2-5; V: TRBV4-2; CDR3: CASSQGSKLQETQYF
length: 15; J: TRBJ2-3; V: TRBV12-3/TRBV12-4; CDR3: CASTLEGGGTDTQYF
length: 18; J: TRBJ2-6; V: TRBV7-8; CDR3: CASSLRDRVTSGANVLTF
length: 16; J: TRBJ2-1; V: TRBV5-1; CDR3: CASSLAPSIAYNEQFF
length: 15; J: TRBJ2-5; V: TRBV7-9; CDR3: CASSPGGLARETQYF
length: 13; J: TRBJ2-7; V: TRBV28; CDR3: CASSLFRGSEQYF
length: 16; J: TRBJ1-5; V: TRBV19; CDR3: CASTPRDRGLGQPQHF
length: 17; J: TRBJ2-1; V: TRBV20-1; CDR3: CSARSRGERGVHNEQFF
length: 12; J: TRBJ2-7; V: TRBV12-3/TRBV12-4; CDR3: CASSRTEREQYF
length: 15; J: TRBJ2-5; V: TRBV2; CDR3: CASSDGLTTQETQYF
length: 19; J: TRBJ2-1; V: TRBV11-2; CDR3: CASSLPQPLGKSRAAGQFF
length: 13; J: TRBJ1-3; V: TRBV20-1; CDR3: CSAASGGENTIYF
length: 13; J: TRBJ1-5; V: TRBV29-1; CDR3: CSVRRDNNQPQHF
length: 15; J: TRBJ1-1; V: TRBV7-9; CDR3: CASSGRGLGNTEAFF
length: 16; J: TRBJ2-5; V: TRBV12-3/TRBV12-4; CDR3: CASSSWDRGILETQYF
length: 14; J: TRBJ2-1; V: TRBV2; CDR3: CASRDRDASDEQFF
length: 15; J: TRBJ2-5; V: TRBV5-1; CDR3: CASSPDRGRRETQYF
length: 15; J: TRBJ2-1; V: TRBV2; CDR3: CASSDSLRSYNEQFF
length: 15; J: TRBJ1-3; V: TRBV3-1; CDR3: CASSQGGRSGNTIYF
length: 18; J: TRBJ2-3; V: TRBV11-2; CDR3: CASSPRLAGAEGTDTQYF
length: 15; J: TRBJ2-5; V: TRBV29-1; CDR3: CSVKRLAGTQETQYF